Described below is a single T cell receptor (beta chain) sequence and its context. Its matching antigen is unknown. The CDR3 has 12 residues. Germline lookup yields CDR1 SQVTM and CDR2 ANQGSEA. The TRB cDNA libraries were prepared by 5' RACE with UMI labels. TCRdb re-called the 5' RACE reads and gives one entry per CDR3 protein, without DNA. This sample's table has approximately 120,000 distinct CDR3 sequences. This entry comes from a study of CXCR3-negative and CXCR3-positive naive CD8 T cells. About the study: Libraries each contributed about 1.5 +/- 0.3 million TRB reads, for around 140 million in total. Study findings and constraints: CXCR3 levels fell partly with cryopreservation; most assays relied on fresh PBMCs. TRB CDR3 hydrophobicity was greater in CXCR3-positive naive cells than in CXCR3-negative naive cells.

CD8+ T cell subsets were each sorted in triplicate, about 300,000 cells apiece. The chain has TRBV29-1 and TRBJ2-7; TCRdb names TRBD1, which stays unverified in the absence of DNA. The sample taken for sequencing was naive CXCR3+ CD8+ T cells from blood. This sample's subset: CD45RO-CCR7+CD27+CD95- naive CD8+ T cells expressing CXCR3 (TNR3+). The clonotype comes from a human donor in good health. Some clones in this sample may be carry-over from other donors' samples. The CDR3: CSVSQGNYEQYF.